The 15 T cell receptor beta chains listed next were all sequenced from one sample in a study of blood T cell repertoires in COVID-19. Profiled with immunoSEQ multiplex PCR; TCRdb holds only in-frame clones, not every one. The data show about 87,000 clones, 85% to 90% seen once. The source material was peripheral blood. The receptors shown here come from a woman of 80 years or more with active COVID-19.

The chain couples TRBV24-1 to TRBJ2-3; 8 bases line up with TRBD1. CDR1 and CDR2 from the germline V gene are KGHDR and SFDVKD. The CDR3 contains 15 residues. Unmatched junction bases numbered 0, after V lost 2 bases and J lost 0 bases. CDR3 residues: CATSDWTGSTDTQYF. CDR3 in DNA: TGTGCCACCAGTGATTGGACAGGGAGCACAGATACGCAGTATTTT.

The chain couples TRBV20-1 to TRBJ2-1; D uncertain. The V end lost 5 bases, the J end lost 6 bases, and 8 bases lay between the germline ends. CDR1 and CDR2 (germline): DFQATT, SNEGSKA (reference sequence). The CDR3 is made up of 11 amino acids. Here the CDR3 DNA reads TGCAGTGCTCCGTATCTCAATGAGCAGTTCTTC. It encodes CSAPYLNEQFF.

V gene TRBV7-2 combines with J gene TRBJ1-6, with D hard to call. CDR3 length: 16 amino acids. Trimming left V 5 bases short and J 5 bases short, with 16 bases between. In germline, CDR1 is SGHTA, CDR2 FQGNSA. For the CDR3, the DNA is TGTGCCAGCAGCCGCGCACCACCCCCTAATAATTCACCCCTCCACTTT. This encodes CASSRAPPPNNSPLHF.

V gene TRBV5-1 combines with J gene TRBJ2-2, with 16 nucleotides matching TRBD2. This CDR3 has 17 amino acids. CDR1 is SGHRS, CDR2 YFSETQ, per germline. V lost 2 bases, J lost 7 bases, and 5 bases stayed unmatched. DNA of the CDR3: TGCGCCAGCAGCTTCGGGACTAGCGGGAGGGCCTTCGGGGAGCTGTTTTTT. It codes for CASSFGTSGRAFGELFF.

The DNA of the CDR3 is TGTGCCAGCAGCTTAGGGCAGGGGGAATGGGGCTACACCTTC. It yields the protein CASSLGQGEWGYTF. The genes are TRBV7-2 and TRBJ1-2; the match to TRBD1 covers 7 bases. The CDR3 covers 14 residues. Germline CDR1 is SGHTA and CDR2 is FQGNSA. V was pared by 1 base and J by 8 bases, with 7 bases of the junction left unmatched.

Remarks on this clone: This sample also contains other DNA sequences that code for the same CDR3. The chain employs TRBV10-3 and TRBJ2-1, with D tentatively TRBD2 (6 bases). V was trimmed by 8 bases and J by 10 bases, leaving 21 bases between them. The CDR3 is 14 amino acids. The germline V gene has CDR1 ENHRY and CDR2 SYGVKD. The CDR3 loop is CAIGGGSAGWEQFF. Written as DNA, the CDR3 is TGTGCCATCGGTGGGGGGAGCGCGGGATGGGAGCAGTTCTTC.

The chain is built from TRBV5-1 and TRBJ2-3; D is uncertain. The CDR3 consists of 13 residues. V dropped 3 bases and J dropped 6 bases, with 11 bases sitting between them. Germline CDR1 is SGHRS and CDR2 is YFSETQ. CDR3 in DNA: TGCGCCAGCAGCTCCACTATGTCTGATACGCAGTATTTT. Translating it yields CASSSTMSDTQYF.

This chain joins TRBV9 and TRBJ2-5, with 9 bases matching TRBD2. CDR3 length: 13 amino acids. In germline, CDR1 is SGDLS, CDR2 YYNGEE. The ends lost 0 bases at V and 13 bases at J; junction bases unmatched: 7. The CDR3 DNA follows: TGTGCCAGCAGCGTAGGGGGGACTAGCTCTCGGTACTTC. It yields the protein CASSVGGTSSRYF.

The genes are TRBV5-1 and TRBJ1-6; 9 bases match TRBD1. Losses at the gene ends were 0 bases for V and 8 bases for J; bases not matched to a gene: 0. The CDR3 is 14 residues long. CDR1 is SGHRS, CDR2 YFSETQ, per germline. CDR3 sequence (DNA): TGCGCCAGCAGCTTGGGACAGGGGGATTCACCCCTCCACTTT. Amino acids: CASSLGQGDSPLHF.

The V and J genes are TRBV5-1 and TRBJ2-7; D call uncertain. The CDR3 spans 14 residues. The V gene lost 4 bases and the J gene lost 5 bases, with 16 bases spanning the gap. Looked up from germline, CDR1 is SGHRS and CDR2 is YFSETQ. CDR3 nucleotides: TGCGCCAGCAGCCGGGTCCCACTACCGGACGAGCAGTACTTC. Protein sequence: CASSRVPLPDEQYF.

The rearrangement links TRBV10-3 to TRBJ2-1; D gene uncertain. Trimming removed 10 bases from V and 9 bases from J, with 16 bases in between. Germline V gene data show CDR1 as ENHRY and CDR2 as SYGVKD. CDR3 length: 12 residues. CDR3 protein: CATSHLGVEQFF. The CDR3 coding sequence is TGTGCCACCTCTCATCTGGGCGTTGAGCAGTTCTTC.

V gene TRBV5-1 combines with J gene TRBJ2-7; tentatively, D is TRBD2 (6 bases). This CDR3 is 14 amino acids long. From germline, CDR1 is SGHRS and CDR2 YFSETQ. Trimming cost V 0 bases and J 0 bases, with 7 bases left between them. CDR3 bases: TGCGCCAGCAGCTTGGGCGGGAACTCCTACGAGCAGTACTTC. Its protein is CASSLGGNSYEQYF.

The chain has TRBV7-9 and TRBJ1-6, with D unresolved. Looked up from germline, CDR1 is SEHNR and CDR2 is FQNEAQ (reference sequence). The length of the CDR3 is 9 residues. Deletions cut 10 bases from V and 13 bases from J, with 8 bases between. The CDR3 sequence is CANHSPLHF. CDR3 DNA: TGTGCCAACCACTCTCCCCTCCACTTT.

The J gene is TRBJ2-7, the V gene TRBV5-1; 7 bases are a match to TRBD2. V was clipped by 1 base and J by 6 bases; unmatched bases: 4. Germline-derived CDR1 and CDR2 are SGHRS and YFSETQ. CDR3 length equals 13 residues. The CDR3 DNA reads as TGCGCCAGCAGCTTGAGGACTAGAGGCGAGCAGTACTTC. Protein: CASSLRTRGEQYF.

This chain uses TRBV7-2 with TRBJ2-2, with 8 nucleotides matching TRBD2. Germline V gene lookup returns CDR1 SGHTA and CDR2 FQGNSA. This CDR3 comprises 14 residues. J was trimmed by 7 bases and V by 8 bases; bases with no gene match: 9. In nucleotides, the CDR3 is TGTGCCAGCCGCCGGGGGGGGCGGGTCGGGGAGCTGTTTTTT. Its protein is CASRRGGRVGELFF. The whole variable domain, remainder taken from reference TRBV7-2 and TRBJ2-2, is GAGVSQSPSNKVTEKGKDVELRCDPISGHTALYWYRQSLGQGLEFLIYFQGNSAPDKSGLPSDRFSAERTGGSVSTLTIQRTQQEDSAVYLCASRRGGRVGELFFGEGSRLTVL.